The text below deals with one T cell receptor beta chain. The PCR contained 60 Vbeta and 13 Jbeta primers. Produced via immunoSEQ multiplex PCR; TCRdb's table is partial and in-frame only. The table shows roughly 200,000 clones, with approximately 79% occurring only once. Donors counted as nominally healthy when sampled, yet unrecorded immune exposures were likely. The entry originates in a study of cytomegalovirus exposure and HLA in healthy donors. Per germline, CDR1 SGHAT and CDR2 FQNNGV. V trimming: 3 bases; J trimming: 3 bases; junction bases outside the gene matches: 5. The CDR3 loop spans 15 amino acids.

The clonotype comes from a woman under 40 in good health and CMV-seropositive. Sequences were obtained from PBMCs. The chain recombines TRBV11-2 with TRBJ2-7; 10 bases align to TRBD1. CDR3 nucleotide sequence: TGTGCCAGCAGCTTTACCGGGACAGGGGACTACGAGCAGTACTTC. Protein product: CASSFTGTGDYEQYF.